Many counts were recorded for the clone carrying this T cell receptor (beta chain). The antigen remains undetermined. The CDR3 runs to 14 residues. CDR1 LNHDA and CDR2 SQIVND come from the germline V gene (reference sequence). The germline V and J ends were trimmed by 4 bases and 3 bases, with 12 bases remaining between them. These data belong to a study of CD8 T cells in ankylosing spondylitis. Overall study findings and caveats: The authors found the disease-linked clones to be CD8+ and relatively rare in peripheral blood.

TCRdb re-derived calls from the 5' RACE reads in MiXCR, one entry per CDR3 protein. The sample comprises 200,000 to 300,000 distinct CDR3 sequences, 8.6% of which are singletons, and over 6.5% rests with the top ten. V is TRBV19 and J is TRBJ1-2; possibly TRBD1 for D (6 bases). The sequence was collected from a male donor with ankylosing spondylitis or in good health (not recorded which). Sequencing input: blood, either unsorted or a sorted T cell fraction (not recorded which). The CDR3 spells CASSTQGSDYGYTF. The CDR3 coding sequence is TGTGCCAGTAGTACACAGGGTAGTGACTATGGCTACACCTTC.